The rows below give T cell receptor beta chains drawn from one sample of a study of cytomegalovirus exposure and HLA in healthy donors. Only in-frame clones appear in the TCRdb table, and some are missing; sequencing was by immunoSEQ multiplex PCR. The profile shows more than 150,000 clones, over 80% of them singletons. Specimen: PBMCs. All receptors derive from a man aged 35 to 55 in good health and CMV-seronegative. CDR3s include the opening cysteine and the closing phenylalanine or tryptophan. A D gene is named only where the DNA matches it firmly. Clone size is not always given. Where it is, it says once, few, many or a class for expanded clones.

j_call clone_size d_call v_call cdr3_nt cdr3_aa
TRBJ2-3 - TRBD2 TRBV28 TGTGCCAGCAGGCCGGGAGGGGAATCAGATACGCAGTATTTT CASRPGGESDTQYF
TRBJ2-1 - - TRBV27 TGTGCCAGCAGTTTGATTCCTCCGACACGGACTTACAATGAGCAGTTCTTC CASSLIPPTRTYNEQFF
TRBJ2-7 - - TRBV5-1 TGCGCCAGCAGCGAGGTCGGGAGCTCCTACGAGCAGTACTTC CASSEVGSSYEQYF
TRBJ2-7 - TRBD1 TRBV11-2 TGTGCCAGCAGCCCCCCACAGGGGGCCTACGAGCAGTACTTC CASSPPQGAYEQYF
TRBJ1-5 - - TRBV2 TGTGCCAGCACCCGGGACTACACAAATCAGCCCCAGCATTTT CASTRDYTNQPQHF
TRBJ1-6 - - TRBV7-9 TGTGCCAGCAGCCTCCTCCCAGGCCAAACATATAATTCACCCCTCCACTTT CASSLLPGQTYNSPLHF
TRBJ2-7 many TRBD2 TRBV6-5 TGTGCCAGCAGAAGACTAGCGGAGACCTACGAGCAGTACTTC CASRRLAETYEQYF
TRBJ2-1 - TRBD2 TRBV6-1 TGTGCCAGCATCCGTAGCGGGAGGGCCGGGAATGAGCAGTTCTTC CASIRSGRAGNEQFF
TRBJ2-2 - - TRBV19 TGTGCCAGTAGTAGGCCGGTAAAACGCGGGGTTACGAACACCGGGGAGCTGTTTTTT CASSRPVKRGVTNTGELFF
TRBJ1-2 - - TRBV9 TGTGCCATATTACAGGGCTATGGCTACACCTTC CAILQGYGYTF
TRBJ2-3 - TRBD1 TRBV28 TGTGCCAGCAGGGGGACAGGGGTAGATACGCAGTATTTT CASRGTGVDTQYF
TRBJ2-3 - - TRBV13 TGTGCCAGCAGCCGAGGGGGGGGTTCTAGCACAGATACGCAGTATTTT CASSRGGGSSTDTQYF
TRBJ2-7 - - TRBV7-6 TGTGCCAGCAGCTTAGGCGGGGCCGACGAGCAGTACTTC CASSLGGADEQYF
TRBJ2-3 - TRBD1 TRBV28 TGTGCCAGCAGTTTAGGGGACAGGGTCACAGATACGCAGTATTTT CASSLGDRVTDTQYF
TRBJ2-1 - TRBD2 TRBV6-5 TGTGCCAGCAGTCGAGCGGGGGAGACTTACAATGAGCAGTTCTTC CASSRAGETYNEQFF
TRBJ1-5 - - TRBV12-5 TGTGCTAGTGGTTTGGTACTTTCGGGGGGTAGCAATCAGCCCCAGCATTTT CASGLVLSGGSNQPQHF
TRBJ1-1 - - TRBV2 TGTGCTCTAGGGGATAGGACTGAAGCTTTCTTT CALGDRTEAFF
TRBJ1-5 - - TRBV7-2 TGTGCCAGCAGTACTGACCGGGATCAGCCCCAGCATTTT CASSTDRDQPQHF
TRBJ2-2 - TRBD2 TRBV29-1 TGCAGCGTTGAACTAGCGGGACACACCGGGGAGCTGTTTTTT CSVELAGHTGELFF
TRBJ2-1 - TRBD1 TRBV9 TGTGCCAGCAGCGTAGGAGGGACAGTACAAAACAATGAGCAGTTCTTC CASSVGGTVQNNEQFF
TRBJ2-5 - - TRBV13 TGTGCCAGCAGCTTCCGCCCACCCGGGGAGACCCAGTACTTC CASSFRPPGETQYF
TRBJ2-1 - - TRBV2 TGTGCCAGCAGTGAAGTTCTTAGTGGGGGGGCGAATGAGCAGTTCTTC CASSEVLSGGANEQFF
TRBJ1-2 few TRBD1 TRBV29-1 TGCAGCGTTGAAACAGGGGTACGCGGCTACACCTTC CSVETGVRGYTF
TRBJ1-1 - - TRBV19 TGTGCCAGTAGTATCGCCCCGCGGGCTGAAGCTTTCTTT CASSIAPRAEAFF
TRBJ2-3 - - TRBV4-2 TGTGCCAGCAGCCAAGAAGCCACTAGGGGGGGTAGAGATACGCAGTATTTT CASSQEATRGGRDTQYF
TRBJ2-7 - TRBD1 TRBV28 TGTGCCAGCAGGGACAGGGCATCCCTCTACGAGCAGTACTTC CASRDRASLYEQYF
TRBJ1-5 - - TRBV7-8 TGTGCCAGCAGCTTATCAGGAAATAGCAATCAGCCCCAGCATTTT CASSLSGNSNQPQHF
TRBJ1-2 - - TRBV6-1 TGTGCCAGCAGTGAAGGGCTTGGCTACACCTTC CASSEGLGYTF
TRBJ2-2 - TRBD2 TRBV4-1 TGCGCCAGCAGCCCGGGGGGAGGACTAGCGGGGGGTAGGGCCGGGGAGCTGTTTTTT CASSPGGGLAGGRAGELFF
TRBJ1-2 - TRBD1 TRBV19 TGTGCCAGTAGGGGGACAGGGCCTTCTAACTATGGCTACACCTTC CASRGTGPSNYGYTF
TRBJ1-2 - - TRBV6-1 TGTGCCAGCTCTGCCGCGGACTATGGCTACACCTTC CASSAADYGYTF
TRBJ2-2 once TRBD2 TRBV27 TGTGCCGTCAAGCGGGAGGGCCGGGTCACCGGGGAGCTGTTTTTT CAVKREGRVTGELFF
TRBJ1-2 - TRBD1 TRBV6-5 TGTGCCAGCAGTTATGGGGGACAGGGCTATGGCTACACCTTC CASSYGGQGYGYTF
TRBJ1-1 once - TRBV9 TGTGCCAGCAATAACAGGGTGGACACTGAAGCTTTCTTT CASNNRVDTEAFF
TRBJ1-2 once - TRBV2 TGTGCCAGCAGTGACGCGGGGGACTATGGCTACACCTTC CASSDAGDYGYTF
TRBJ1-1 - - TRBV30 TGTGCCTGGAATCCAGGGCGGAACACTGAAGCTTTCTTT CAWNPGRNTEAFF
TRBJ2-7 - - TRBV5-6 TGTGCCAGCAGCTTAAGGCGCCGAGGCAAGCAGTACTTC CASSLRRRGKQYF
TRBJ2-2 few - TRBV28 TGTGCCAGCAGTAAGGGGGTCAGGAGCGGGGAGCTGTTTTTT CASSKGVRSGELFF
TRBJ1-4 - TRBD1 TRBV7-9 TGTGCCAGCAGCCGGGGGACAGGGGGGGAAAAACTGTTTTTT CASSRGTGGEKLFF
TRBJ2-1 - - TRBV18 TGTGCCAGCTCACCACCGTTACCGGGACTGAGCTCCTACAATGAGCAGTTCTTC CASSPPLPGLSSYNEQFF
TRBJ1-5 - TRBD1 TRBV30 TGTGCCTGGAGTCCCCGGGACAGGGGCAATCAGCCCCAGCATTTT CAWSPRDRGNQPQHF
TRBJ1-5 - TRBD1 TRBV30 TGTGCCTGGAGTGGGACAGGGGGCCAGCCCCAGCATTTT CAWSGTGGQPQHF
TRBJ2-3 - TRBD2 TRBV5-4 TGTGCCAGCAGCCCTCCCCCTAGCGGGGGAGGCACAGATACGCAGTATTTT CASSPPPSGGGTDTQYF
TRBJ2-6 few - TRBV2 TGTGCCAGCAGTGACCTAGCGAGCTCTGGGGCCAACGTCCTGACTTTC CASSDLASSGANVLTF
TRBJ2-3 - - TRBV13 TGTGCCAGCAGCTTAGGCCAGGGTAGCACAGATACGCAGTATTTT CASSLGQGSTDTQYF
TRBJ1-4 few TRBD1 TRBV19 TGTGCCAGTGGGCCATCCGGGACAGGGAACGAAAAACTGTTTTTT CASGPSGTGNEKLFF
TRBJ2-1 - - TRBV4-1 TGCGCCAGCAGCTTGGCCGGGGGCTCCTACAATGAGCAGTTCTTC CASSLAGGSYNEQFF
TRBJ1-6 - TRBD1 TRBV5-1 TGCGCCAGCAGCGTGGGGGACAGGGGGCTTAATTCACCCCTCCACTTT CASSVGDRGLNSPLHF
TRBJ1-2 - - TRBV4-2 TGTGCCAGCAGCCGGTTCCGGGATGGGGGCTCAGGCTACACCTTC CASSRFRDGGSGYTF
TRBJ1-2 - - TRBV2 TGTGCCAGCAGTGGGGACTTCTTCTCGCAGGGCTACACCTTC CASSGDFFSQGYTF
TRBJ1-1 - TRBD1 TRBV30 TGTGCCTGGATTCTACAGGGGAGGACTGAAGCTTTCTTT CAWILQGRTEAFF
TRBJ2-1 - TRBD2 TRBV19 TGTGCCAGTAGTATCGGAACTAGCGGGAGGGATGAGCAGTTCTTC CASSIGTSGRDEQFF
TRBJ1-1 - TRBD1 TRBV19 TGTGCCAGTAGTCCAAGGACAGGTTTGAACACTGAAGCTTTCTTT CASSPRTGLNTEAFF